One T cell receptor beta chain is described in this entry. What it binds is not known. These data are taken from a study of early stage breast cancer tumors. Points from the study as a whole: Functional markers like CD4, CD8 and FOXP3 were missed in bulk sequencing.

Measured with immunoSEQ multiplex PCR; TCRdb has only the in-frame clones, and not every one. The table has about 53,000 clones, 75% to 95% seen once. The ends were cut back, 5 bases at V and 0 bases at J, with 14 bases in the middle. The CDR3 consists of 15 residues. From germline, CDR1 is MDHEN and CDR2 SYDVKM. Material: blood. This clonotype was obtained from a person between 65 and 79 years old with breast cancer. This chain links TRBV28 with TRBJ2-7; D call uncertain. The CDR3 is CASSKSVAGSYEQYF. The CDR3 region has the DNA TGTGCCAGCAGTAAAAGTGTGGCAGGCTCCTACGAGCAGTACTTC.